This TCR beta chain is from a study of blood T cell repertoires in COVID-19. Across the study: The study drew acute and convalescent COVID-19 samples from the United States, Italy and Spain.

Original data processing: By means of reference gene primer amplification, nucleated cell counts were estimated. Using immunoSEQ multiplex PCR, the repertoire was profiled, and TCRdb retains in-frame clones only, with some absent. D and trimming come from the DNA, and the V and J calls and clone size come from that table. The sample has approximately 120,000 clones; approximately 90% are singletons. Germline V CDR1 and CDR2: SGHNT, YYREEE (reference sequence). CDR3 length equals 14 residues. Trimming took 6 bases from V and 4 from J, leaving 14 bases between them. The sample taken for sequencing was peripheral blood. The source of this sequence is a woman of 80 years or more with acute or convalescent COVID-19. The chain carries TRBV5-4 and TRBJ1-3; D possibly corresponds to TRBD1 (6 bases). The CDR3 loop reads CASNLQGEGNTIYF. CDR3 DNA: TGTGCCAGCAACCTACAGGGCGAAGGAAACACCATATATTTT.